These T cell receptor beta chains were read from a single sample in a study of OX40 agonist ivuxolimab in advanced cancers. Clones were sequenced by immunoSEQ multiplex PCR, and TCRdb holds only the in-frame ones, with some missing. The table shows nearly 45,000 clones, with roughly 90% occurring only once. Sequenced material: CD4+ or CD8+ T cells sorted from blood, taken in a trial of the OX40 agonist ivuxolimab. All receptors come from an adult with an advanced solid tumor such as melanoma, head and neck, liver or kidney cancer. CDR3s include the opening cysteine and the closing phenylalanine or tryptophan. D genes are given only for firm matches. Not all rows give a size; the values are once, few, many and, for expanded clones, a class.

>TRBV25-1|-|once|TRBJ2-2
CASSGRDPENTGELFF
TGTGCCAGCAGTGGGCGGGACCCCGAGAACACCGGGGAGCTGTTTTTT
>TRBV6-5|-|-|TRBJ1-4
CASSSNGQKNEKLFF
TGTGCCAGCAGTTCGAACGGTCAGAAAAATGAAAAACTGTTTTTT
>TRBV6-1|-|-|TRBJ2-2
CASSAVFTGELFF
TGTGCCAGCAGTGCAGTGTTCACCGGGGAGCTGTTTTTT
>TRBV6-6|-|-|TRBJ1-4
CASSYSTAGWPEKLFF
TGTGCCAGCAGTTACTCGACGGCAGGGTGGCCCGAAAAACTGTTTTTT
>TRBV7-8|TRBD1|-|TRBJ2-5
CASSPVRGQGETQYF
TGTGCCAGCAGCCCGGTGAGGGGGCAGGGGGAGACCCAGTACTTC
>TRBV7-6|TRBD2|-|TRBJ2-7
CASSALLAGFRTEQYF
TGTGCCAGCAGCGCCTTACTAGCGGGCTTTCGTACCGAGCAGTACTTC
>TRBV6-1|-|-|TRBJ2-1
CASSEGGTYNEQFF
TGTGCCAGCAGTGAAGGCGGCACCTACAATGAGCAGTTCTTC
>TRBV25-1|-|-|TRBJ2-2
CASKGEETGELFF
TGTGCCAGCAAAGGGGAGGAAACCGGGGAGCTGTTTTTT
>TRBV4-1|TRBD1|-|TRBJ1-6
CASSQEGDRVRGIFSYNSPLHF
TGCGCCAGCAGCCAAGAGGGCGACAGGGTGCGAGGAATTTTCTCCTATAATTCACCCCTCCACTTT
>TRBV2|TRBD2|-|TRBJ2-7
CASSGTSGRYHHEQYF
TGTGCCAGCAGCGGGACTAGCGGGAGGTACCACCACGAGCAGTACTTC
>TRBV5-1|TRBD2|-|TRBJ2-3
CASSIERGSTDTQYF
TGCGCCAGCAGCATAGAGCGGGGAAGCACAGATACGCAGTATTTT
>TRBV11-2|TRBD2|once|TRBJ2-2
CASGTTYTGELFF
TGTGCCAGCGGGACTACCTACACCGGGGAGCTGTTTTTT
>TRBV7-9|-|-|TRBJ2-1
CASSRAASSYNEQFF
TGTGCCAGCAGCCGAGCGGCCAGCTCCTACAATGAGCAGTTCTTC
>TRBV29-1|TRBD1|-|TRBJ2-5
CSVDRGTQETQYF
TGCAGCGTGGACAGGGGGACCCAAGAGACCCAGTACTTC
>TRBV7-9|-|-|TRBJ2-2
CASSLWSPGTGELFF
TGTGCCAGCAGCTTATGGTCGCCAGGGACCGGGGAGCTGTTTTTT
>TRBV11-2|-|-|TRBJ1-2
CASSLGSYGYTF
TGTGCCAGCAGCTTGGGCAGCTATGGCTACACCTTC
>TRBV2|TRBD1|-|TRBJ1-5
CASSDRGYNQPQHF
TGTGCCAGCAGTGACAGGGGGTACAATCAGCCCCAGCATTTT
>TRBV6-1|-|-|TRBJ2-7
CATAVYEQYF
TGTGCCACAGCGGTCTACGAGCAGTACTTC
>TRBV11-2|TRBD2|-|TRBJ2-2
CASSYIAGPTGELFF
TGTGCCAGCAGTTATATAGCGGGCCCGACCGGGGAGCTGTTTTTT
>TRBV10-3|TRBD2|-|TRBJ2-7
CAISESSGGAHEQYF
TGTGCCATCAGTGAAAGTAGCGGGGGGGCCCACGAGCAGTACTTC
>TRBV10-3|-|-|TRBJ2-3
CAISDLDSQDVDTQYF
TGTGCCATCAGTGACCTGGACAGTCAGGACGTAGATACGCAGTATTTT
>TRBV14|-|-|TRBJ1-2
CASSQDPGADNYGYTF
TGTGCCAGCAGCCAAGATCCGGGGGCGGACAACTATGGCTACACCTTC
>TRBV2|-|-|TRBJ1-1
CASSEGRGNTEAFF
TGTGCCAGCAGTGAAGGAAGAGGGAACACTGAAGCTTTCTTT
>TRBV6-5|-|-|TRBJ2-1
CASSPRRNEQFF
TGTGCCAGCAGTCCGCGACGGAATGAGCAGTTCTTC
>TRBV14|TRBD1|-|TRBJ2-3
CASSRRDRGQDTQYF
TGTGCCAGCAGCCGACGGGACAGGGGGCAAGATACGCAGTATTTT
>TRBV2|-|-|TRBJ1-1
CASSGTVNTEAFF
TGTGCCAGCAGTGGTACAGTGAACACTGAAGCTTTCTTT
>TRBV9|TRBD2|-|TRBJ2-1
CASSPGRGIGNEQFF
TGTGCCAGCAGCCCCGGGAGGGGAATAGGCAATGAGCAGTTCTTC
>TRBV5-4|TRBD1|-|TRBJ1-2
CASTRPGTGVGYTF
TGTGCCAGCACCCGTCCCGGGACAGGAGTGGGCTACACCTTC
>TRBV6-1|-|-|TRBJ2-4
CASRYLNIQYF
TGTGCCAGCAGATACTTAAACATTCAGTACTTC
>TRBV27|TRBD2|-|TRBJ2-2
CASSGRGLAGKAGELFF
TGTGCCAGCAGTGGGAGGGGTCTAGCGGGGAAAGCCGGGGAGCTGTTTTTT
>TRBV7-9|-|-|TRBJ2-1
CASTSRGSGPYNEQFF
TGTGCCAGCACCTCACGTGGTAGCGGACCCTACAATGAGCAGTTCTTC
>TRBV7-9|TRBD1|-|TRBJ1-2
CASSLVGQGNGYTF
TGTGCCAGCAGCTTAGTAGGACAGGGAAACGGCTACACCTTC
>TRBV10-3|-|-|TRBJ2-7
CAISDSTNPTYEQYF
TGTGCCATCAGTGATTCGACAAACCCAACCTACGAGCAGTACTTC
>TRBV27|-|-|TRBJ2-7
CASPIGGVRYEQYF
TGTGCCAGCCCTATAGGGGGGGTTCGCTACGAGCAGTACTTC
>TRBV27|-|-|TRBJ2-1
CASTGQDYNEQFF
TGTGCCAGCACGGGACAAGATTACAATGAGCAGTTCTTC
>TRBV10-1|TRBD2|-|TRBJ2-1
CASSDEAGKQFF
TGCGCCAGCAGTGATGAAGCGGGGAAGCAGTTCTTC
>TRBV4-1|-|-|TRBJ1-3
CASSHLAEGNTIYF
TGCGCCAGCAGCCACCTCGCTGAAGGAAACACCATATATTTT
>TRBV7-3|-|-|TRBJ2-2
CASSFRVGGRSGELFF
TGTGCCAGCAGCTTTCGGGTCGGTGGGAGATCCGGGGAGCTGTTTTTT
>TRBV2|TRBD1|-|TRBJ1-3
CASMGQGENTIYF
TGTGCCAGCATGGGACAGGGCGAAAACACCATATATTTT
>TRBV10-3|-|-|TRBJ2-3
CAISEWTTTDTQYF
TGTGCCATCAGTGAATGGACTACGACAGATACGCAGTATTTT
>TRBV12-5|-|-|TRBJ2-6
CASGWTYDSGANVLTF
TGTGCTAGTGGTTGGACCTATGACTCTGGGGCCAACGTCCTGACTTTC
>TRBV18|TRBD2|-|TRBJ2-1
CASSPVAGGHNEQFF
TGTGCCAGCTCACCAGTCGCGGGGGGTCACAATGAGCAGTTCTTC
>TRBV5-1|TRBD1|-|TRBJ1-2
CASSPLATGDYGYTF
TGCGCCAGCAGCCCCCTGGCGACAGGGGACTATGGCTACACCTTC
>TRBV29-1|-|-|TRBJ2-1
CSVEEQSNEQFF
TGCAGCGTTGAAGAACAATCCAATGAGCAGTTCTTC
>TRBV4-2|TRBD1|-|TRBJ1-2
CASSPRGLNYGYTF
TGTGCCAGCAGCCCGAGGGGGCTCAACTATGGCTACACCTTC
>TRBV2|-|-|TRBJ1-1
CASSDQGFSTEAFF
TGTGCCAGCAGTGATCAAGGGTTTTCGACTGAAGCTTTCTTT